This TCR beta chain came from a study of blood T cell repertoires in COVID-19. This table comes from immunoSEQ multiplex PCR, and its TCRdb copy is limited to in-frame clones, with some not included. This table has about 310,000 clones, roughly 90% appearing once. The receptor's source is a woman younger than 30 who had recovered from COVID-19. The sequenced sample consisted of PBMCs or T cells enriched from blood (not recorded which).

DNA for the CDR3: TGTGCCAGCAGTGAAGACAGGGGGGCCTATGGCTACACCTTC. This codes for CASSEDRGAYGYTF. V usage is TRBV6-4 and J usage is TRBJ1-2, with 9 positions matching TRBD1. After removal of 3 bases from V and 4 bases from J, the junction contained 3 bases not matched to a gene. Germline loops: CDR1 MRHNA, CDR2 SNTAGT. This CDR3 contains 14 residues.